Shown below are 10 T cell receptor beta chains from a single sample sequenced in a study of blood T cells in healthy people across ages. Using a J-beta primer mix together with a sample-barcoded 5' primer, a second PCR was run for roughly 7 to 12 cycles. TCRdb used MiXCR to reprocess the 5' RACE reads, holding one entry per CDR3 protein. The repertoire holds about 970,000 distinct CDR3 sequences, with approximately 50% as singletons. Source material: blood. The receptor source for this set is a woman in her sixties in good health.

The rearrangement joins TRBV3-1 to TRBJ2-3; 10 bases are a match to TRBD2. This CDR3 spans 17 amino acids. CDR1 is LGHDT, CDR2 YNNKEL, per germline (reference sequence). The trim removed 1 base at V and 4 bases at J, leaving 8 bases unmatched. The CDR3 loop is CASSQGWLAGVADTQYF. The DNA of the CDR3 is TGTGCCAGCAGCCAAGGGTGGCTAGCGGGAGTTGCAGATACGCAGTATTTT.

The gene calls are TRBV20-1 and TRBJ2-1; 8 bases line up with TRBD2. The germline CDR1 and CDR2 sequences are DFQATT and SNEGSKA (reference sequence). Losses at the gene ends were 8 bases for V and 3 bases for J; bases not matched to a gene: 12. The CDR3 loop spans 15 amino acids. CDR3 in amino acids: CSTKYSGVIYNEQFF. The CDR3 DNA reads as TGCAGTACGAAGTATAGCGGGGTAATCTACAATGAGCAGTTCTTC.

V gene TRBV20-1 combines with J gene TRBJ2-1; D uncertain. Germline CDR1 reads DFQATT; CDR2 reads SNEGSKA (reference sequence). CDR3 length: 15 residues. Trimming pared 1 base from V and 0 bases from J, leaving 10 bases between. CDR3 nucleotide sequence: TGCAGTGCTAGAGCCGGGCCTAGCTCCTACAATGAGCAGTTCTTC. Translation gives CSARAGPSSYNEQFF.

V and J are TRBV12-3 or TRBV12-4 and TRBJ2-1; 10 bases map to TRBD2. Germline trimming cut 3 bases from V and 8 bases from J; bases unmatched to any gene: 7. The CDR3 runs 15 residues. CDR3 sequence (DNA): TGTGCCAGCAGTTTTTTGGGCCTAGCGGGAGATGAGCAGTTCTTC. This encodes CASSFLGLAGDEQFF.

This clonotype was seen repeatedly, ten times or more. CDR3 DNA sequence: TGTGCCAGCAGTTACTCGAGGAATTGGGAGACCCAGTACTTC. This sequence encodes CASSYSRNWETQYF. The rearrangement uses TRBV6-2 or TRBV6-3 and TRBJ2-5, with D uncertain. CDR1 is MNHEY, CDR2 SVGEGT, per germline. CDR3 size: 14 residues. Trimming took off 0 bases at V and 5 bases at J, with 10 bases between the two ends.

The chain recombines TRBV11-2 with TRBJ2-7; 8 nucleotides match TRBD2. The trim removed 10 bases at V and 12 bases at J, leaving 14 bases unmatched. The CDR3 has 12 amino acids. Looked up from germline, CDR1 is SGHAT and CDR2 is FQNNGV. CDR3 loop: CATRKAGGARYF. The CDR3 region has the DNA TGTGCCACCCGAAAGGCGGGAGGAGCGAGGTACTTC.

CDR3 residues: CASSYSGQGVGSEAFF. CDR3 nucleotides: TGTGCCAGCAGTTACTCAGGACAGGGGGTAGGGTCTGAAGCTTTCTTT. The chain recombines TRBV6-5 with TRBJ1-1; TRBD1 agrees at 10 bases. The germline V gene encodes CDR1 MNHEY and CDR2 SVGAGI. The CDR3 consists of 16 residues. V gave up 0 bases and J gave up 6 bases; unmatched junction bases: 7.

This clonotype occurred a few times. CDR3 bases: TGCAGCGTGGTGCCCCTATCACTAGACGAGCAGTACTTC. This codes for CSVVPLSLDEQYF. The chain combines TRBV29-1 with TRBJ2-7, with D maybe TRBD2 (5 bases). The germline CDR1 and CDR2 sequences are SQVTM and ANQGSEA. This CDR3 region has 13 residues. V was pared by 6 bases and J by 5 bases, with 17 bases between.

The V gene is TRBV29-1, the J gene TRBJ2-6, with no clear D. CDR1 is SQVTM, CDR2 ANQGSEA, per germline. This CDR3 has 13 amino acids. V was pared by 5 bases and J by 0 bases, with 5 bases between. The CDR3 sequence: CSVIYSGANVLTF. The CDR3 DNA is TGCAGCGTTATCTACTCTGGGGCCAACGTCCTGACTTTC.

The V gene is TRBV10-3, the J gene TRBJ1-5; 8 bases are a match to TRBD1. The junction had 1 base not matched to a gene; V was cut back by 8 bases and J by 7 bases. The CDR3 sequence is 11 residues long. Germline V gene sequence: CDR1 ENHRY, CDR2 SYGVKD. For the CDR3, the DNA is TGTGCCATCGGGGACAGGCAGCCCCAGCATTTT. It yields the protein CAIGDRQPQHF.